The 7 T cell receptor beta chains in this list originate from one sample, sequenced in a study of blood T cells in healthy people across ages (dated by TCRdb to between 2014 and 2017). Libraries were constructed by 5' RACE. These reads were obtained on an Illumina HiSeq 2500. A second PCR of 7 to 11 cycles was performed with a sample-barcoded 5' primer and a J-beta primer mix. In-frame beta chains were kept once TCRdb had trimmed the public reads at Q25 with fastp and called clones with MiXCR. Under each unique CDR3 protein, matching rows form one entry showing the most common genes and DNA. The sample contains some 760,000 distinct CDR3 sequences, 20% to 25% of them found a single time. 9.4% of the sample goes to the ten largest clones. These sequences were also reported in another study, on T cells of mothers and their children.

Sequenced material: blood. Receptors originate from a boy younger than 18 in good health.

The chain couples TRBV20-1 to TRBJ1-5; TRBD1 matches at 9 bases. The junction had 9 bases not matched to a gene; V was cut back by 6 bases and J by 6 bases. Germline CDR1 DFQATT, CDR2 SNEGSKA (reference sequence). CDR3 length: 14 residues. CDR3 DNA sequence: TGCAGTGCCCGAGCGGGACAGGGCGGTCAGCCCCAGCATTTT. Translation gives CSARAGQGGQPQHF.

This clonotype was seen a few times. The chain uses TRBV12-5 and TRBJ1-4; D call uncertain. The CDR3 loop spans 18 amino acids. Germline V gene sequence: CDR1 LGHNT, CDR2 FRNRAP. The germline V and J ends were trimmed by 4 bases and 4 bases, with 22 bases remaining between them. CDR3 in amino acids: CASGYDPYAALNNEKLFF. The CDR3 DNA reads TGTGCTAGTGGTTACGACCCCTACGCTGCTCTCAATAATGAAAAACTGTTTTTT.

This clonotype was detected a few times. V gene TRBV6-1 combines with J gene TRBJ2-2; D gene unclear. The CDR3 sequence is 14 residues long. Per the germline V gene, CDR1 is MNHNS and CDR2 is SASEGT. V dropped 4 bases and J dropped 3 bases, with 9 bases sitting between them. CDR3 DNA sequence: TGTGCCAGCAGTGTACGGTGGGACACCGGGGAGCTGTTTTTT. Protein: CASSVRWDTGELFF.

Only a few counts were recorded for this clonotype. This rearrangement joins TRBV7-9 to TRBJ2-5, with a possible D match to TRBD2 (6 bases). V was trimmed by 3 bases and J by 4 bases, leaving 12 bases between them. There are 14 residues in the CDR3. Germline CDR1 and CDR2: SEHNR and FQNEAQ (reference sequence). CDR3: CASSFVGGPETQYF. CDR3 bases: TGTGCCAGCAGCTTTGTGGGGGGTCCAGAGACCCAGTACTTC.

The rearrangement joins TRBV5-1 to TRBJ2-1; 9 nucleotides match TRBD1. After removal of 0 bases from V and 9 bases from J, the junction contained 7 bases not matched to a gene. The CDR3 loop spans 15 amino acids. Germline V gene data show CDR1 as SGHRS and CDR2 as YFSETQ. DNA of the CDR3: TGCGCCAGCAGCTTGGGACAGGGGGGGTGGACTGAGCAGTTCTTC. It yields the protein CASSLGQGGWTEQFF.

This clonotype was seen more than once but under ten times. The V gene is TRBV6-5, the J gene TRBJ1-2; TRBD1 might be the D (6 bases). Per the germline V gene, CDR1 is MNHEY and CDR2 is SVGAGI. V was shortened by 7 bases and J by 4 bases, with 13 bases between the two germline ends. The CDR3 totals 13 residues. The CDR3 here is CASTPGASYGYTF. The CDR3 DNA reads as TGTGCCAGCACCCCAGGGGCAAGCTATGGCTACACCTTC.

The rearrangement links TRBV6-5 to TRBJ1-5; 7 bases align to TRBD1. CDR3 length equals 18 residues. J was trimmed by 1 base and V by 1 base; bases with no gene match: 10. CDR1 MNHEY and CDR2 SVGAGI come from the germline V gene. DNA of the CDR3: TGTGCCAGCAGTTACTACCGGGACAGCGGATTGAGCAATCAGCCCCAGCATTTT. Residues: CASSYYRDSGLSNQPQHF.